The sequence of this T cell receptor (beta chain) was determined in a study of shared clonotypes between healthy human individuals. Caucasian adults residing in Nashville, Tennessee made up all the donors. Germline V gives CDR1 MDHEN, CDR2 SYDVKM. V was shortened by 7 bases and J by 5 bases, with 8 bases between the two germline ends. This CDR3 comprises 11 residues. As to this clone: Its antigen remains unidentified.

Study-wide results and caveats: In several donors, around 5.5% of naive CD4 clonotypes appeared in common.

The assay ran at deep level. Repertoires were generated with immunoSEQ multiplex PCR, while TCRdb's copy carries only in-frame clones and drops some. Of roughly 2.2 million clones in the sample, approximately 90% are singletons; the top ten hold more than 0.35%. The specimen was naive CD4+ T cells from PBMCs. Indicated subset: CD45RA+ positively selected. V usage is TRBV28 and J usage is TRBJ2-5; D uncertain. This TCR was recovered from a man aged 18 to 29 in good health. Some clones in this sample may be carry-over from other donors' samples. CDR3 bases: TGTGCCAGCACGGATCGGGAGACCCAGTACTTC. It codes for CASTDRETQYF.